This TCR beta chain was profiled in a study of blood T cells in healthy people across ages (dated by TCRdb to 2013 to 2016). Background for the entire study: In model experiments, template switching captured roughly one uniquely barcoded TCR beta cDNA molecule for every two T cells. The study measured age-related changes in TCR beta repertoire diversity using deep sequencing normalized with unique cDNA molecular identifiers. Donors of different ages were randomly distributed across sequencing lanes to avoid experimental bias. Two additional independent replicas of 1 million unique cDNA reads from the same blood draw were analyzed for two donors (one aged 18 to 30 and one aged 80 or older). Donors were grouped into four age groups: young (average approximately 15 years), middle-aged (around 39), aged (over 55) and long-lived (around 82). The study at large found these results: Compared with the aged group, the long-lived group had more naive CD4+ T cells, fewer expanded clones and increased TCR diversity, suggesting age selection. Total diversity estimates from one million sequenced T cells were considered lower bounds and underestimates. There was a strong correlation between observed TCR beta diversity and the percentage of naive T cells measured by flow cytometry. The CMV infection status of donors was not known, potentially confounding age-related changes in expanded clonotypes. Since profiling was done on bulk unsorted PBMCs, naive and antigen-experienced compartments could not be conclusively compared. Observed TCR beta diversity per million T cells fell roughly linearly with age, and a significant reduction was already apparent by age roughly 40.

Spanning cysteine to phenylalanine, the CDR3 consists of 12 amino acids. The entry retains the CDR3 DNA only, 36 bases that are in frame from base 1. From the germline V gene, CDR1 is SQVTM and CDR2 is ANQGSEA. The roughly 39 donors, aged about 6 to 95 years, were systemically healthy Caucasian individuals from Russia. Roughly 10 milliliters of peripheral blood were collected from each donor into EDTA-treated Vacutainer tubes. Ficoll-Paque density-gradient centrifugation was used to isolate PBMCs, with at least 6.5 million per sample. Total RNA was extracted from PBMCs with Trizol reagent, with at least 5.5 micrograms obtained per sample. For every donor, flow cytometry on a PBMC aliquot measured the percentage of naive CD45RAhigh/CD27high T cells. A note on this clonotype: Its antigen remains unidentified. The junction departs from germline at one end; a sequencing error may be responsible.

The method behind the library was 5' RACE. The instrument given in TCRdb is Illumina HiSeq 2500. A second PCR of about 6 to 12 cycles was run with a J-beta primer mix and a sample-barcoded 5' primer. A unique molecular identifier was introduced onto each TCR beta cDNA molecule by a template-switch 5' adaptor carrying 12 random nucleotides. Each sample yielded at least 3 million CDR3-containing paired-end reads. All of the RNA was converted into first-strand cDNA using the Mint cDNA synthesis kit, with a TRBC-specific oligonucleotide serving as the primer. After uracil-DNA glycosylase treatment, a first 18-cycle PCR used universal primers M1SS and BC2_uni_R on all cDNA. The original pipeline was this. For normalization, 1 million high-quality reads, each with a distinct molecular identifier, were randomly selected from each sample. Reads sharing molecular identifiers were discarded rather than binned into consensus sequences. CDR3 identification, clonotype clustering and error correction used MiTCR with a Q25 quality threshold and the strictest error-elimination algorithm. A nonparametric unseen species model with Euler transformation was used to estimate a lower bound on total TCR beta diversity. The raw public reads went through TCRdb reprocessing: fastp at Q25, MiXCR clone calling, in-frame beta chains kept. Every CDR3 protein is listed once, alongside the most common genes and DNA of its rows. V and J calls and clone size were set by TCRdb, not the authors. The sample records hundreds of thousands of distinct CDR3 sequences, around 54% of which are singletons. Over 35% of the sample is in the top ten clones.

The chain couples TRBV29-1 to TRBJ2-5, with a tentative D call of TRBD1 or TRBD2, each matching 6 bases. Sequenced input: blood. This clonotype was obtained from a man between 60 and 70 years old in good health. The DNA sequence follows: TGCAGCGCGGGGGCCCTACAAGAGACTCAGTACTTC. This yields the protein CSAGALQETQYF.